Listed below are T cell receptor beta chains from one sample, sequenced in a study of blood T cells in healthy people across ages. TCRdb re-called the 5' RACE reads through MiXCR, storing one row per CDR3 protein. The sample shows 870,000 or so distinct CDR3 sequences, more than 25% of them seen only once. The material sequenced was blood. These TCRs come from a woman of 80 years or more in good health. CDR3s include the opening cysteine and the closing phenylalanine or tryptophan. The order of the fields is D gene, clone size, V gene, J gene, CDR3 DNA, CDR3 protein. A D gene is named only where the DNA matches it firmly. The size entry is marked missing in some rows and otherwise reads once, few, many or a size class.

TRBD2,many,TRBV7-8,TRBJ2-3,TGTGCCAGCAGCACCGGGACTAGCGGGGTCCCTAGCACAGATACGCAGTATTTT,CASSTGTSGVPSTDTQYF
NA,many,TRBV7-9,TRBJ1-2,TGTGCCAGCAGCCCCCCGGGAGGGGCGGGCGGCTACACCTTC,CASSPPGGAGGYTF
NA,NA,TRBV7-8,TRBJ2-7,TGTGCCCGCAGCTTAGGGGACTTAAGCTCCTACGAGCAGTACTTC,CARSLGDLSSYEQYF
TRBD1,NA,TRBV27,TRBJ1-6,TGTGCCAGCAGACGAGGACAGGGCTATTCACCCCTCCACTTT,CASRRGQGYSPLHF
NA,few,TRBV7-2,TRBJ2-5,TGTGCCAGCAGCTTAGTGGTGGAAGGGGTCAAGTACTTC,CASSLVVEGVKYF
NA,many,TRBV5-1,TRBJ1-1,TGCGCCAGCAGACTATCGGGACAAAACACTGAAGCTTTCTTT,CASRLSGQNTEAFF
NA,few,TRBV2,TRBJ1-2,TGTGCCAGCAATTTATCAGGAGGCCACACCTTC,CASNLSGGHTF
TRBD1,NA,TRBV30,TRBJ2-3,TGTGCCTGGAGTGTACCGGACAGGGGTTATTCAGATACGCAGTATTTT,CAWSVPDRGYSDTQYF
NA,NA,TRBV27,TRBJ2-1,TGTGCCAGCAGTTTGGCCCTAGTGGCGATCAATGAGCAGTTCTTC,CASSLALVAINEQFF
TRBD2,many,TRBV18,TRBJ2-3,TGTGCCAGCTCACCAAGCGGGGGATACGACACAGATACGCAGTATTTT,CASSPSGGYDTDTQYF
NA,NA,TRBV6-2/TRBV6-3,TRBJ1-6,TGTGCCAGCAGCGACAGTTCGGTCGATTCACCCCTCCACTTT,CASSDSSVDSPLHF
NA,NA,TRBV12-3/TRBV12-4,TRBJ2-3,TGTGCCAGCAGGAAGGACCTGCCAGATACGCAGTATTTT,CASRKDLPDTQYF
TRBD1,NA,TRBV7-6,TRBJ1-2,TGTGCCAGCAGGGCGCAAGGGGACAGGGGAGCTAACTATGGCTACACCTTC,CASRAQGDRGANYGYTF
NA,few,TRBV7-9,TRBJ2-6,TGTGCCAGCAGCTTAATCCGACCCGGCCGGGGGGCCAACGTCCCGACTTTC,CASSLIRPGRGANVPTF
TRBD2,many,TRBV7-2,TRBJ2-5,TGTGCCAGCAGCTTATACGGGACTACCAGTGAGACCCAGTACTTC,CASSLYGTTSETQYF
TRBD2,NA,TRBV6-1,TRBJ2-5,TGTGCCAGCAGTGAAGAAACGGGAGGGGGTCTTGAGACCCAGTACTTC,CASSEETGGGLETQYF
NA,few,TRBV6-2/TRBV6-3,TRBJ1-4,TGTGCCAGCAGTTACGGTTGGGATATGAAAAAACTGTTTTTT,CASSYGWDMKKLFF
TRBD2,NA,TRBV7-6,TRBJ2-1,TGTGCCAGCAGCCTCAGCGGGGGGCACCGCAATGAGCAGTTCTTC,CASSLSGGHRNEQFF
TRBD1,few,TRBV5-4,TRBJ1-2,TGTGCCAGCAGCGTGGGACAGGGAACTAACTATGGCTACACCTTC,CASSVGQGTNYGYTF
TRBD2,NA,TRBV12-3/TRBV12-4,TRBJ2-7,TGTGCCAGCAGTTTAAGCGGGAGTCGCGAGCAGTACTTC,CASSLSGSREQYF
NA,NA,TRBV2,TRBJ2-7,TGTGCCAGCAGTGAAGGCAGGGCAGTATACGAGCAGTACTTC,CASSEGRAVYEQYF
NA,once,TRBV6-2/TRBV6-3,TRBJ1-1,TGTGCCAGCAGTTGGGACGATATTAGCACTGAAGCTTGCTTT,CASSWDDISTEACF
NA,few,TRBV7-8,TRBJ2-3,TGTGCCAGCAGCTTAGCCACCACAGGGATAGGGACAGATACGCAGTATTTT,CASSLATTGIGTDTQYF
NA,NA,TRBV30,TRBJ2-5,TGTGCCTGGAGTGTAATACAAGAGACCCAGTACTTC,CAWSVIQETQYF
NA,few,TRBV10-1,TRBJ1-1,TGCGCCACCAGTCCGGGCCCCCGAGAAACTGAAGCTTTCTTT,CATSPGPRETEAFF
NA,NA,TRBV3-1,TRBJ1-1,TGTGCCAGCGGCCAAGGGCAGGGATCGAACACTGAAGCTTTCTTT,CASGQGQGSNTEAFF
NA,many,TRBV11-2,TRBJ2-3,TGTGCCAGCAGCTTTACCGGGGGGCCCACAGATACGCAGTATTTT,CASSFTGGPTDTQYF
NA,NA,TRBV20-1,TRBJ1-1,TGCAGTGCTAGGATCTTGGGAGAGGGCACTGAAGCTTTCTTT,CSARILGEGTEAFF
NA,many,TRBV5-1,TRBJ2-6,TGCGCCAGCAGCTTGGCCCGAGTAGGGGGGGCCAACGTCCTGACTTTC,CASSLARVGGANVLTF
NA,many,TRBV20-1,TRBJ2-2,TGCAGTGCTAGAGACCCGCGGACGGGAGAATGGGACACCGGGGAGCTGTTTTTT,CSARDPRTGEWDTGELFF
NA,once,TRBV7-8,TRBJ2-7,TGTGCCAGCAGCCCTACAACGTACTACGAGCAGTACTTC,CASSPTTYYEQYF
NA,NA,TRBV5-1,TRBJ2-5,TGCGCCAGCAGCCGGGACGTCGGGGAGACCCAGTACTTC,CASSRDVGETQYF
NA,few,TRBV30,TRBJ2-3,TGTGCCTGGGGCTTGGCCTCCGGAGATACGCAGTATTTT,CAWGLASGDTQYF
NA,few,TRBV29-1,TRBJ1-1,TGCAGCGTTGGATCCCAGGGCACTGAAGCTTTCTTT,CSVGSQGTEAFF
NA,many,TRBV5-1,TRBJ1-6,TGCGCCAGCAGCTTGAGGTCAAGGGGGAATTCTAATTCACCCCTCCACTTT,CASSLRSRGNSNSPLHF
NA,many,TRBV12-3/TRBV12-4,TRBJ2-3,TGTGCCAGCAGTTTATGGCTAGCGAATACAGATACGCAGTATTTT,CASSLWLANTDTQYF
TRBD1,many,TRBV20-1,TRBJ1-6,TGCAGTGCCCGATCAACAGGGGGCGGGAATTCACCCCTCCACTTT,CSARSTGGGNSPLHF
TRBD1,NA,TRBV20-1,TRBJ1-2,TGCAGTGCGGAGGACAGGGGCGAGTATGGCTACACCTTC,CSAEDRGEYGYTF
NA,many,TRBV7-9,TRBJ2-1,TGTGCCAGCAGCCCCCCCGCTTCACGAGAGCAGTTCTTC,CASSPPASREQFF
NA,many,TRBV7-2,TRBJ2-5,TGTGCCAGCAGCCCCTGGGAAGTGGAGACCCAGTACTTC,CASSPWEVETQYF
TRBD1,NA,TRBV10-2,TRBJ1-1,TGCGCCAGCAGGGAACGACAGGGATCCACTGAAGCTTTCTTT,CASRERQGSTEAFF
NA,many,TRBV27,TRBJ1-2,TGTGCCAGCAGTCCCAAGGGGAGGCAGGGCTATGGCTACACCTTC,CASSPKGRQGYGYTF
NA,many,TRBV20-1,TRBJ2-3,TGCAGTGCTATAGGGGGCGTAATGCGGGGATGGCCCACAGATACGCAGTATTTT,CSAIGGVMRGWPTDTQYF
TRBD1,many,TRBV6-2/TRBV6-3,TRBJ2-7,TGTGCCAGCAGTTTGACAGGGGCGACCTACGAGCAGTACTTC,CASSLTGATYEQYF
NA,NA,TRBV20-1,TRBJ1-2,TGCAGTGCTAGAGATCTCGTAGACAGTTCTAACTATGGCTACACCTTC,CSARDLVDSSNYGYTF
NA,many,TRBV20-1,TRBJ2-6,TGCAGTGCCGAGGGGGGCTCTGGGGCCAACGTCCTGACTTTC,CSAEGGSGANVLTF
NA,many,TRBV20-1,TRBJ2-1,TGCAGTGCAGGCAGGTACAATGAGCAGTTCTTC,CSAGRYNEQFF
TRBD2,NA,TRBV30,TRBJ2-3,TGTGCCTGGGACGGACTAGCGGATACGCAGTATTTT,CAWDGLADTQYF
TRBD2,many,TRBV20-1,TRBJ2-7,TGCAGTGCTAGCGATAGGACTAGCGGGGACTACGAGCAGTACTTC,CSASDRTSGDYEQYF